The 6 T cell receptor beta chains presented below share a single source sample, sequenced in a study of shared clonotypes between healthy human individuals. Repertoires were generated with immunoSEQ multiplex PCR, while TCRdb's copy carries only in-frame clones and drops some. The sample lists 2 million to 3 million clones; 93% were seen once. Specimen: naive CD4+ T cells from PBMCs. Subset of the sample: CD45RA+ positively selected. The source is a man aged 18 to 30 in good health. Some clones in this sample may be carry-over from other donors' samples.

The rearrangement joins TRBV9 to TRBJ1-2; no clear D gene. CDR1 is SGDLS and CDR2 is YYNGEE in the germline V gene. V lost 4 bases and J lost 2, with 21 bases in between. This CDR3 contains 17 residues. In nucleotides, the CDR3 is TGTGCCAGCAGCCGGGGTCGTCAAATAGGTTTGAACTATGGCTACACCTTC. It specifies CASSRGRQIGLNYGYTF.

As concerns this clone: Different DNA sequences within this sample yield the same CDR3. V gene TRBV7-2 combines with J gene TRBJ2-7; the match to TRBD1 covers 8 bases. Trimming removed 1 base from V and 4 bases from J; junction bases left unmatched: 6. The germline gives CDR1 SGHTA, CDR2 FQGNSA. The CDR3 spans 15 residues. In nucleotides, the CDR3 is TGTGCCAGCAGCTTAGTAGGGCAGGGGGCTTACGAGCAGTACTTC. This gives the protein CASSLVGQGAYEQYF.

The rearrangement joins TRBV2 to TRBJ2-1; no definite D call. CDR3 length: 12 amino acids. Germline V gene data show CDR1 as SNHLY and CDR2 as FYNNEI. V was shortened by 2 bases and J by 5 bases, with 4 bases between the two germline ends. CDR3 in DNA: TGTGCCAGCAGTGAATGGGACAATGAGCAGTTCTTC. Amino acids: CASSEWDNEQFF.

Concerning this clone: This sample also contains other DNA sequences that code for the same CDR3. The chain recombines TRBV6-5 with TRBJ2-5; D is unclear. Germline-derived CDR1 and CDR2 are MNHEY and SVGAGI. The CDR3 loop spans 13 amino acids. Deletions cut 2 bases from V and 5 bases from J, with 9 bases between. The CDR3 nucleotides read TGTGCCAGCAGTTACCCCGGCATGGAGACCCAGTACTTC. It translates to CASSYPGMETQYF.

This chain uses TRBV28 with TRBJ1-1, with TRBD1 as a possible D gene (5 bases). Trimming cost V 2 bases and J 4 bases, with 8 bases left between them. The germline V gene has CDR1 MDHEN and CDR2 SYDVKM. This CDR3 contains 13 residues. The chain's CDR3 is CASSLARATEAFF. In DNA form, the CDR3 reads TGTGCCAGCAGTTTAGCCAGGGCCACTGAAGCTTTCTTT.

The V call is TRBV7-2, the J call TRBJ1-1; D is ambiguous. CDR1 is SGHTA and CDR2 is FQGNSA in the germline V gene. CDR3 length: 15 amino acids. Deletions cut 1 base from V and 0 bases from J, with 9 bases between. Here the CDR3 DNA reads TGTGCCAGCAGCTTAGACGTGGGGTTGAACACTGAAGCTTTCTTT. This gives the protein CASSLDVGLNTEAFF.